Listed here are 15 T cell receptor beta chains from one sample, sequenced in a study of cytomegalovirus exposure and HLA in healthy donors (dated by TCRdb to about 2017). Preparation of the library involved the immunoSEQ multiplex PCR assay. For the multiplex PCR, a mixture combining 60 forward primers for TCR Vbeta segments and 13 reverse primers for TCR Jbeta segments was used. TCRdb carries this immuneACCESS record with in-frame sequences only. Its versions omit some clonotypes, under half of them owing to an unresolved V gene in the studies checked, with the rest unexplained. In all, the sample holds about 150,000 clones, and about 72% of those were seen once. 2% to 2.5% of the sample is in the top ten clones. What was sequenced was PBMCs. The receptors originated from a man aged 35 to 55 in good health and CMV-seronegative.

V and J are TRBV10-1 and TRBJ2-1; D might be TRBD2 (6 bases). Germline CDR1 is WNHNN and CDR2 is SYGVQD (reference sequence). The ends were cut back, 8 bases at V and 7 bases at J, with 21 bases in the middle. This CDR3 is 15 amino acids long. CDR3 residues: CASSSRSGERNEQFF. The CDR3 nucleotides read TGCGCCAGCTCCTCACGTAGCGGCGAGCGTAATGAGCAGTTCTTC.

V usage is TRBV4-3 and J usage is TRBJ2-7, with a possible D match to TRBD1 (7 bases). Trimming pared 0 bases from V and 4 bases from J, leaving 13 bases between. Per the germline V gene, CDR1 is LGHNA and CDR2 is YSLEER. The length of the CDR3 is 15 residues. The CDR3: CASSQDRSGGYEQYF. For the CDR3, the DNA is TGCGCCAGCAGCCAAGATAGGTCAGGGGGGTACGAGCAGTACTTC.

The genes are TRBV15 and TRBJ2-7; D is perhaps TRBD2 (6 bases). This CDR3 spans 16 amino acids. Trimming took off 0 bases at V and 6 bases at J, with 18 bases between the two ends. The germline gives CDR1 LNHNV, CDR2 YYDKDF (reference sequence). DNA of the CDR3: TGTGCCACCAGCAGAGATCCTCAGACGGGACTTGGCGAGCAGTACTTC. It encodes CATSRDPQTGLGEQYF. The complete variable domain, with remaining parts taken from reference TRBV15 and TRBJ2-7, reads DAMVIQNPRYQVTQFGKPVTLSCSQTLNHNVMYWYQQKSSQAPKLLFHYYDKDFNNEADTPDNFQSRRPNTSFCFLDIRSPGLGDTAMYLCATSRDPQTGLGEQYFGPGTRLTVT.

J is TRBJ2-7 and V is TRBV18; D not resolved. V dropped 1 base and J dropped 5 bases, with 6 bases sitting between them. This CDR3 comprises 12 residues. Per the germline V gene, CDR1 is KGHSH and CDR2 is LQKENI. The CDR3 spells CASSPQSHEQYF. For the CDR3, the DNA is TGTGCCAGCTCACCACAAAGCCACGAGCAGTACTTC.

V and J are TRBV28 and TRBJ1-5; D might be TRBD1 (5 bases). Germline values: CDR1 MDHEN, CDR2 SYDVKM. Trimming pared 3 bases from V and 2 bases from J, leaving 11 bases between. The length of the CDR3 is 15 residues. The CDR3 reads CASSFQGLGNQPQHF. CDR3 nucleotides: TGTGCCAGCAGTTTTCAGGGTTTGGGCAATCAGCCCCAGCATTTT.

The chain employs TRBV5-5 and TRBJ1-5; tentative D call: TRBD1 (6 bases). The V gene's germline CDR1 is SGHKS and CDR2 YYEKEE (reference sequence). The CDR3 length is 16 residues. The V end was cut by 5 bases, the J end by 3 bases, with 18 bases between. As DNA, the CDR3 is TGTGCCAGCAGGCCGAACCACCAGGGGAACAATCAGCCCCAGCATTTT. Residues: CASRPNHQGNNQPQHF.

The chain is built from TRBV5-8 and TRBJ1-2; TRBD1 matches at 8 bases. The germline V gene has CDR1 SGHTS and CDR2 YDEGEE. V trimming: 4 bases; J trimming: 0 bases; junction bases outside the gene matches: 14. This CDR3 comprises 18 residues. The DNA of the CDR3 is TGTGCCAGCAGCCCCCACTTCGGGACAGGAACGGCTAACTATGGCTACACCTTC. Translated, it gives CASSPHFGTGTANYGYTF.

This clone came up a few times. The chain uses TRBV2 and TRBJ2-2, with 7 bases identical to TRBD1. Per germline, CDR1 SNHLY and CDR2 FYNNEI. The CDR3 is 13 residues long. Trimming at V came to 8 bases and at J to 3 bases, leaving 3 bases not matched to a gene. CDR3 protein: CASGTDYTGELFF. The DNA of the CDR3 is TGTGCCAGCGGGACAGATTACACCGGGGAGCTGTTTTTT.

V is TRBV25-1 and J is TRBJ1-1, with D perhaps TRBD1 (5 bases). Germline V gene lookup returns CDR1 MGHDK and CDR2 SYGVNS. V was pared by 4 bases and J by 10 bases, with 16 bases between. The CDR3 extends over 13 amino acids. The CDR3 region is CASSAQGRGGAFF. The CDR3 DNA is TGTGCCAGCAGTGCGCAGGGTAGGGGAGGAGCTTTCTTT.

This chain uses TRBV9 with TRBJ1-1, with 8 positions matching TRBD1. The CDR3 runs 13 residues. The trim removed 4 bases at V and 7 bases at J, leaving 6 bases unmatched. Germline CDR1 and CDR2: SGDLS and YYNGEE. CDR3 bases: TGTGCCAGCAGCTCAGGACAGGGACGTGAAGCTTTCTTT. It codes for CASSSGQGREAFF.

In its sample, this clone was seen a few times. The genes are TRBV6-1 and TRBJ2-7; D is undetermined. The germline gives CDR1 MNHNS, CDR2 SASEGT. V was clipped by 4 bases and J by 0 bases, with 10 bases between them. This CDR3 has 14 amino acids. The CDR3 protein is CASSGAQVSYEQYF. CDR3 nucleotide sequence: TGTGCCAGCAGTGGGGCCCAGGTCTCCTACGAGCAGTACTTC.

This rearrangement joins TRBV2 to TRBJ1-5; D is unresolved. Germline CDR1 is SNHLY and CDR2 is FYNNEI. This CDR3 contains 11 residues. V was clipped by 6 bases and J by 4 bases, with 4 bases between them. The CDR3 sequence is CASRRNQPQHF. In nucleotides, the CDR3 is TGTGCCAGCAGGAGGAATCAGCCCCAGCATTTT.

The CDR3 coding sequence is TGTGCCACCAGCAGAGTCATGTTTTCAACAGGGGGCTGGGCAGATACGCAGTATTTT. This sequence encodes CATSRVMFSTGGWADTQYF. The chain joins TRBV15 to TRBJ2-3; 9 nucleotides agree with TRBD1. The germline V gene encodes CDR1 LNHNV and CDR2 YYDKDF (reference sequence). Trimming at V came to 1 base and at J to 4 bases, leaving 15 bases not matched to a gene. The length of the CDR3 is 19 residues.

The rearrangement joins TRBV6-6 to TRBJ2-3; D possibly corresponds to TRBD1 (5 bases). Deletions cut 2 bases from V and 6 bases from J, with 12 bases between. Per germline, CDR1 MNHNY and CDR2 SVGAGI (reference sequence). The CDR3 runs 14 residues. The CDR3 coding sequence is TGTGCCAGCAGTTACCGGGCAGGGTGGGATACGCAGTATTTT. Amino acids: CASSYRAGWDTQYF.

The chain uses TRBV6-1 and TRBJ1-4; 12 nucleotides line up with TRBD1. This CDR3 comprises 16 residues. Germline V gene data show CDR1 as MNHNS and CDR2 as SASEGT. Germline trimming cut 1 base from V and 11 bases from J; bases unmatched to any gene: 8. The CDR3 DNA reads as TGTGCCAGCAGTGAAGGCGGGGGACAGGGGGCGAGTAAACTGTTTTTT. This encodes CASSEGGGQGASKLFF.